These 29 T cell receptor beta chains share one sample of origin, sequenced in a study of beta chain features in type 1 diabetes. No cognate antigen is known for these TCRs. Since all of the isolated RNA was reverse transcribed, expressed TCRB transcripts were what got sequenced. TCRdb keeps only in-frame clones here, not all; method: immunoSEQ multiplex PCR. The sample yields 640,000 or so clones, around 15% seen once. Study-wide findings and caveats: Across all four CD4+ subsets, people with type 1 diabetes showed modestly shorter TCRB CDR3s.

Sequences were obtained from naive CD4+ T cells from blood. Source of these receptors: a man aged 18 to 35 with type 1 diabetes.

V and J are TRBV7-6 and TRBJ1-2; D is unclear. V was pared by 4 bases and J by 0 bases, with 18 bases between. Germline assignment: CDR1 SGHVS and CDR2 FNYEAQ. The CDR3 is 17 amino acids. The CDR3, as DNA: TGTGCCAGCAGCTCTCTCCGGGCAGAAGATACTAACTATGGCTACACCTTC. Translating it yields CASSSLRAEDTNYGYTF.

The genes are TRBV5-6 and TRBJ2-5; 8 bases are a match to TRBD2. Germline V gene lookup returns CDR1 SGHDT and CDR2 YYEEEE. CDR3 length: 15 amino acids. Trimming at V came to 1 base and at J to 8 bases, leaving 10 bases not matched to a gene. The CDR3 DNA is TGTGCCAGCAGCTTGCAAGCGGGGGTAATCAGCACCCAGTACTTC. Its translation: CASSLQAGVISTQYF. Full variable domain (remainder filled in from reference TRBV5-6 and TRBJ2-5): DAGVTQSPTHLIKTRGQQVTLRCSPKSGHDTVSWYQQALGQGPQFIFQYYEEEERQRGNFPDRFSGHQFPNYSSELNVNALLLGDSALYLCASSLQAGVISTQYFGPGTRLLVL.

Only a few counts were recorded for this clone. The chain links TRBV5-4 to TRBJ2-2; 9 nucleotides line up with TRBD2. The V gene's germline CDR1 is SGHNT and CDR2 YYREEE (reference sequence). The trim removed 9 bases at V and 8 bases at J, leaving 8 bases unmatched. The CDR3 has 13 residues. The chain's CDR3 is CATHPSGAGELFF. The CDR3 nucleotides are TGTGCCACCCACCCTAGCGGGGCGGGGGAGCTGTTTTTT.

This clone was counted only a few times. This sequence joins TRBV30 and TRBJ2-6, with D possibly matching TRBD1 (5 bases). V shed 4 bases and J shed 0 bases, with 16 bases lying between them. Germline V lookup: CDR1 GTSNPN, CDR2 SVGIG (reference sequence). This CDR3 is 17 amino acids long. CDR3 amino acids: CAWILKGLSSGANVLTF. In nucleotides, the CDR3 is TGTGCCTGGATTTTAAAGGGGCTTAGCTCTGGGGCCAACGTCCTGACTTTC.

V is TRBV6-5 and J is TRBJ2-5; D is undetermined. The CDR3 sequence is 14 residues long. The V gene lost 0 bases and the J gene lost 2 bases, with 7 bases spanning the gap. Germline V gene data show CDR1 as MNHEY and CDR2 as SVGAGI. CDR3 sequence (DNA): TGTGCCAGCAGTTACTCGCGAAGGCAAGAGACCCAGTACTTC. Residues: CASSYSRRQETQYF.

The V and J genes are TRBV6-6 and TRBJ2-7; D may be TRBD1 or TRBD2 (7 bases each). Deletions cut 2 bases from V and 7 bases from J, with 18 bases between. Germline CDR1 is MNHNY and CDR2 is SVGAGI (reference sequence). CDR3 length: 15 amino acids. Here the CDR3 DNA reads TGTGCCAGCAGTTACCCCCAGGGGGGGAAAAAGGAGCAGTACTTC. Protein: CASSYPQGGKKEQYF.

This clone was detected a few times. The rearrangement uses TRBV7-2 and TRBJ2-7; 8 bases map to TRBD1. With 2 bases clipped from V and 0 bases from J, the junction kept 12 bases outside the gene matches. The CDR3 is 18 residues long. Germline CDR1 reads SGHTA; CDR2 reads FQGNSA. CDR3 amino acids: CASSLSPRQGTYSYEQYF. CDR3 coding DNA: TGTGCCAGCAGCTTATCCCCCCGACAGGGGACTTACTCCTACGAGCAGTACTTC. Supplemented by reference TRBV7-2 and TRBJ2-7, the full variable domain reads GAGVSQSPSNKVTEKGKDVELRCDPISGHTALYWYRQSLGQGLEFLIYFQGNSAPDKSGLPSDRFSAERTGGSVSTLTIQRTQQEDSAVYLCASSLSPRQGTYSYEQYFGPGTRLTVT.

This clone turned up a few times. This chain uses TRBV7-9 with TRBJ2-1, with TRBD2 identical over 10 bases. V lost 9 bases, J lost 2 bases, and 4 bases stayed unmatched. The length of the CDR3 is 14 residues. Germline loops: CDR1 SEHNR, CDR2 FQNEAQ (reference sequence). CDR3 nucleotides: TGTGCCAGTACAGCGGGAGGGGCCTACAATGAGCAGTTCTTC. It yields the protein CASTAGGAYNEQFF.

J is TRBJ2-1 and V is TRBV7-9, with D possibly TRBD1 on 7 matching bases. This CDR3 has 15 residues. CDR1 and CDR2 (germline): SEHNR, FQNEAQ (reference sequence). The V gene lost 5 bases and the J gene lost 4 bases, with 15 bases spanning the gap. CDR3 loop: CASSPGGGPYNEQFF. The CDR3 bases are TGTGCCAGCAGCCCAGGGGGAGGCCCTTACAATGAGCAGTTCTTC.

The chain has TRBV9 and TRBJ1-1; D unresolved. V was cut by 0 bases and J by 0 bases, with 9 bases left in between. The CDR3 length is 15 residues. Germline V gene sequence: CDR1 SGDLS, CDR2 YYNGEE. The CDR3 region is CASSVDGLMNTEAFF. The DNA for the CDR3 is TGTGCCAGCAGCGTAGATGGGCTGATGAACACTGAAGCTTTCTTT.

This clone was counted only a few times. This CDR3 is CASSLGTDPDGELFF. The CDR3 DNA reads TGCGCCAGCAGCTTGGGTACAGACCCAGACGGGGAGCTGTTTTTT. The J gene is TRBJ2-2, the V gene TRBV5-1; no clear D. The germline V and J ends were trimmed by 0 bases and 7 bases, with 13 bases remaining between them. The CDR3 covers 15 residues. The germline V gene has CDR1 SGHRS and CDR2 YFSETQ.

J is TRBJ1-2 and V is TRBV7-2; D gene ambiguous. In germline, CDR1 is SGHTA, CDR2 FQGNSA. The CDR3 runs to 15 residues. V was trimmed by 2 bases and J by 3 bases, leaving 13 bases between them. The CDR3 nucleotides are TGTGCCAGCAGCTTAAGGCGGGGTTACGACTATGGCTACACCTTC. It codes for CASSLRRGYDYGYTF.

The genes are TRBV7-9 and TRBJ2-1, with TRBD2 matching over 9 bases. Germline-derived CDR1 and CDR2 are SEHNR and FQNEAQ (reference sequence). The CDR3 is 15 residues long. V lost 5 bases, J lost 10 bases, and 12 bases stayed unmatched. CDR3: CASSPGTSPPWEQFF. The CDR3 nucleotides read TGTGCCAGCAGCCCCGGGACTAGCCCACCCTGGGAGCAGTTCTTC.

This clone has just a few counts. The chain is built from TRBV7-2 and TRBJ2-5; 8 bases are a match to TRBD2. Trimming removed 2 bases from V and 9 bases from J; junction bases left unmatched: 11. The CDR3 extends over 15 amino acids. The germline CDR1 and CDR2 sequences are SGHTA and FQGNSA. The CDR3 is CASSLKGPRGGSQYF. The DNA of the CDR3 is TGTGCCAGCAGCTTAAAGGGACCGCGCGGGGGGTCCCAGTACTTC.

This rearrangement joins TRBV5-6 to TRBJ1-3; TRBD1 agrees at 8 bases. V lost 5 bases, J lost 2 bases, and 6 bases stayed unmatched. Germline V gene sequence: CDR1 SGHDT, CDR2 YYEEEE. This CDR3 region has 15 residues. The chain's CDR3 is CASSRTGRAGNTIYF. DNA of the CDR3: TGTGCCAGCAGTCGGACAGGGCGGGCTGGAAACACCATATATTTT.

A few counts support this clone. The rearrangement uses TRBV7-2 and TRBJ1-5, with no clear D. This CDR3 is 13 amino acids long. V gave up 3 bases and J gave up 7 bases, with 10 bases separating them. Germline V gene sequence: CDR1 SGHTA, CDR2 FQGNSA. CDR3 bases: TGTGCCAGCAGCTTCGGGGTTCTGCAGCCCCAGCATTTT. Translating gives CASSFGVLQPQHF. Based on the CDR3 plus reference TRBV7-2 and TRBJ1-5, the full variable domain is GAGVSQSPSNKVTEKGKDVELRCDPISGHTALYWYRQSLGQGLEFLIYFQGNSAPDKSGLPSDRFSAERTGGSVSTLTIQRTQQEDSAVYLCASSFGVLQPQHFGDGTRLSIL.

The chain couples TRBV5-1 to TRBJ1-1; D is undetermined. Germline lookup yields CDR1 SGHRS and CDR2 YFSETQ. The CDR3 sequence is 14 residues long. Trimming took off 2 bases at V and 0 bases at J, with 8 bases between the two ends. CDR3 sequence (DNA): TGCGCCAGCAGCTTCGACGGCCTGAACACTGAAGCTTTCTTT. The encoded protein is CASSFDGLNTEAFF.

The chain employs TRBV4-3 and TRBJ2-1; 8 positions match TRBD1. Germline lookup yields CDR1 LGHNA and CDR2 YSLEER. The CDR3 runs to 14 residues. V trimming: 2 bases; J trimming: 10 bases; junction bases outside the gene matches: 7. The CDR3 here is CASSQNSDREEQFF. CDR3 sequence (DNA): TGCGCCAGCAGCCAAAACTCGGACAGGGAGGAGCAGTTCTTC.

Here the CDR3 reads CASSSDSNTEAFF. The CDR3 coding sequence is TGTGCCAGCAGCTCAGACAGTAACACTGAAGCTTTCTTT. The chain employs TRBV7-2 and TRBJ1-1; perhaps TRBD1 as D (5 bases). Germline V CDR1 and CDR2: SGHTA, FQGNSA. V was clipped by 4 bases and J by 2 bases, with 8 bases between them. This CDR3 comprises 13 residues.

The chain employs TRBV7-6 and TRBJ1-5, with D unclear. Germline CDR1 and CDR2: SGHVS and FNYEAQ. CDR3 size: 14 residues. V was clipped by 4 bases and J by 6 bases, with 13 bases between them. CDR3 residues: CASSSAVGSQPQHF. CDR3 nucleotides: TGTGCCAGCAGCTCCGCCGTGGGGTCTCAGCCCCAGCATTTT.

V gene TRBV5-6 combines with J gene TRBJ1-4; the match to TRBD1 covers 7 bases. The CDR3 is 16 residues long. The germline V gene has CDR1 SGHDT and CDR2 YYEEEE. The trim removed 3 bases at V and 5 bases at J, leaving 10 bases unmatched. Here the CDR3 DNA reads TGTGCCAGCAGCTCCCTCAGGGACAGACCAAATGAAAAACTGTTTTTT. This codes for CASSSLRDRPNEKLFF.

This clone was observed a handful of times. The chain uses TRBV5-4 and TRBJ2-5; 7 positions match TRBD2. CDR1 and CDR2 from the germline V gene are SGHNT and YYREEE (reference sequence). Germline trimming cut 0 bases from V and 4 bases from J; bases unmatched to any gene: 3. The CDR3 covers 14 residues. The CDR3 region is CASSLGVAGETQYF. For the CDR3, the DNA is TGTGCCAGCAGCTTGGGGGTAGCGGGAGAGACCCAGTACTTC.

The chain has TRBV30 and TRBJ1-4; 9 bases are shared with TRBD1. Germline assignment: CDR1 GTSNPN and CDR2 SVGIG (reference sequence). This CDR3 is built from 13 residues. V lost 4 bases to trimming and J lost 7 bases; unmatched junction nucleotides: 4. The CDR3 coding sequence is TGTGCCTGGAACCGGGACAGGGTTGAAAAACTGTTTTTT. It is translated as CAWNRDRVEKLFF.

This clone was observed a handful of times. The gene calls are TRBV28 and TRBJ2-2; the match to TRBD1 covers 8 bases. Germline-derived CDR1 and CDR2 are MDHEN and SYDVKM. V was pared by 8 bases and J by 3 bases, with 2 bases of the junction left unmatched. This CDR3 comprises 13 residues. This chain's CDR3 is CASGQGDTGELFF. The CDR3, as DNA: TGTGCCAGCGGACAGGGAGACACCGGGGAGCTGTTTTTT.

This clone was observed a handful of times. The rearrangement links TRBV4-2 to TRBJ2-4; TRBD2 might be the D (7 bases). V shed 5 bases and J shed 9 bases, with 20 bases lying between them. Germline CDR1 reads LGHNA; CDR2 reads YNFKEQ. CDR3 size: 15 residues. Written as DNA, the CDR3 is TGTGCCAGCAGCTTCCCTCGGGGGGCCGCGAGCATTCAGTACTTC. This encodes CASSFPRGAASIQYF.

The chain is built from TRBV30 and TRBJ1-6, with no clear D. Germline V gene data show CDR1 as GTSNPN and CDR2 as SVGIG (reference sequence). Trimming took off 2 bases at V and 0 bases at J, with 17 bases between the two ends. The CDR3 has 18 residues. In DNA form, the CDR3 reads TGTGCCTGGAGTTCAGAGCCGCCCATGAGCTCCTATAATTCACCCCTCCACTTT. Its translation is CAWSSEPPMSSYNSPLHF.

This clone turned up a few times. This chain connects TRBV4-1 to TRBJ2-7; TRBD2 agrees at 9 bases. CDR1 and CDR2 (germline): MGHRA, YSYEKL. J gave up 3 bases and V 2 bases, and 8 bases lay outside the gene matches. The CDR3 loop spans 16 amino acids. CDR3 sequence (DNA): TGCGCCAGCAGCCAAACCTCGACTAGCGGCCTCTACGAGCAGTACTTC. It translates to CASSQTSTSGLYEQYF.

The genes are TRBV2 and TRBJ1-2, with a tentative D call TRBD1 (5 bases). The V and J ends lost 6 bases and 5 bases respectively, with 13 bases between them. This CDR3 is built from 13 residues. Per the germline V gene, CDR1 is SNHLY and CDR2 is FYNNEI. For the CDR3, the DNA is TGTGCCAGCAGGGGACTCCCTGGGTATGGCTACACCTTC. It yields the protein CASRGLPGYGYTF. The full variable domain, completed using reference TRBV2 and TRBJ1-2, is EPEVTQTPSHQVTQMGQEVILRCVPISNHLYFYWYRQILGQKVEFLVSFYNNEISEKSEIFDDQFSVERPDGSNFTLKIRSTKLEDSAMYFCASRGLPGYGYTFGSGTRLTVV.

This clone was detected a few times. The V and J genes are TRBV7-9 and TRBJ1-1; 10 nucleotides line up with TRBD1. Losses at the gene ends were 5 bases for V and 0 bases for J; bases not matched to a gene: 3. Germline V gene data show CDR1 as SEHNR and CDR2 as FQNEAQ (reference sequence). This CDR3 region has 15 residues. This CDR3 reads CASSKTGGMNTEAFF. As DNA, the CDR3 is TGTGCCAGCAGCAAGACAGGGGGCATGAACACTGAAGCTTTCTTT.